This T cell receptor (beta chain) derives from a study of CD8 T cells in ankylosing spondylitis. General study findings and limits: What seemed typical of ankylosing spondylitis blood was a TCR beta motif built from about 8 highly homologous variants. Existing reports had already noted some motif variants in reactive arthritis synovial fluid and blood. As reported, disease-linked clones showed significant enrichment in matched ankylosing spondylitis synovial fluid.

As for this clonotype: The antigen remains unidentified.

5'-RACE, quantitative and with molecular barcodes, yielded the TCR beta libraries. TCRdb re-analysed the 5' RACE reads in MiXCR, keeping a single row per CDR3 protein. The repertoire holds approximately 250,000 distinct CDR3 sequences, with under 35% as singletons. This CDR3 has 13 residues. Germline CDR1 and CDR2: SGHRS and YFSETQ. The ends were cut back, 6 bases at V and 2 bases at J, with 11 bases in the middle. This receptor was obtained from a male donor with ankylosing spondylitis or in good health (not recorded which). The chain recombines TRBV5-1 with TRBJ2-5; D is uncertain. Sequencing was done on a sample of blood, either unsorted or a sorted T cell fraction (not recorded which). The CDR3 sequence: CASTQFGQETQYF. The CDR3 coding sequence is TGCGCCAGCACCCAATTCGGACAAGAGACCCAGTACTTC. Together with reference TRBV5-1 and TRBJ2-5, the CDR3 gives the full variable domain: KAGVTQTPRYLIKTRGQQVTLSCSPISGHRSVSWYQQTPGQGLQFLFEYFSETQRNKGNFPGRFSGRQFSNSRSEMNVSTLELGDSALYLCASTQFGQETQYFGPGTRLLVL.